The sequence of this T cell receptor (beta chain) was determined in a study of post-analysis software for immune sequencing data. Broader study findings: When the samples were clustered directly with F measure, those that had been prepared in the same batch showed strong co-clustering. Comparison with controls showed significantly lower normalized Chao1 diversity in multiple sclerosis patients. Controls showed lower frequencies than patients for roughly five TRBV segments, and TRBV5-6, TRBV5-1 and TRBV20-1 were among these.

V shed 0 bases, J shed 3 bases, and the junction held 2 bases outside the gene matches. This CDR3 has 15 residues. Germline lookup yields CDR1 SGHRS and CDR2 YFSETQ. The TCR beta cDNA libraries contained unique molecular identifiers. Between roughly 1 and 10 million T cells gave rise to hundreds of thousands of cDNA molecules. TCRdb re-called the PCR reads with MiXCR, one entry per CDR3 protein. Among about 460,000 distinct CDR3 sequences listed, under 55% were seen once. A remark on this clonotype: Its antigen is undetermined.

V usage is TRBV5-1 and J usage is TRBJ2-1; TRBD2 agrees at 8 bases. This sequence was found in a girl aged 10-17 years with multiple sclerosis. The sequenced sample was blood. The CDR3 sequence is CASSLASGGYNEQFF. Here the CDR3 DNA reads TGCGCCAGCAGCTTGGCCAGCGGGGGCTACAATGAGCAGTTCTTC.